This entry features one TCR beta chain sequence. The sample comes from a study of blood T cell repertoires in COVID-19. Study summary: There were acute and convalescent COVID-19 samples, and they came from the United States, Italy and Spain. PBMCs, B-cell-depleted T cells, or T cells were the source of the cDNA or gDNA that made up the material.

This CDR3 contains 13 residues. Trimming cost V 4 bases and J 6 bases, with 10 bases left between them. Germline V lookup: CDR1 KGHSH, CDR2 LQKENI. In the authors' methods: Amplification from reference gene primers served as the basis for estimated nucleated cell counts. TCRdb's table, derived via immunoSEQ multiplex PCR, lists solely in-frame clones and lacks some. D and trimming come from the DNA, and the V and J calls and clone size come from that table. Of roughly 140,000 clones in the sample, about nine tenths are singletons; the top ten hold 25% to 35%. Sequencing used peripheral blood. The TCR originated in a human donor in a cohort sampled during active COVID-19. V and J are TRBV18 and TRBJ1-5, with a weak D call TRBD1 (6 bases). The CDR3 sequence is CASSQQGGQPQHF. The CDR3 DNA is TGTGCCAGCTCACAACAGGGCGGTCAGCCCCAGCATTTT.